The entry below gives a single TCR beta chain sequence along with its context. Original processing notes: Reference gene primer amplification gave estimated nucleated cell counts. Some clones are missing from TCRdb's copy, which holds only in-frame ones; the method was immunoSEQ multiplex PCR. V and J calls and clone size are given by that table; D and trimming were obtained from the DNA. The data hold 60,000 to 80,000 clones, with about 91% observed a single time. In germline, CDR1 is SGHRS, CDR2 YFSETQ. V lost 0 bases and J lost 7, with 11 bases in between. The CDR3 runs 15 residues. The data were taken from a study of blood T cell repertoires in COVID-19.

The sequence was obtained from a woman aged 70 to 79 with acute or convalescent COVID-19. V gene TRBV5-1 combines with J gene TRBJ1-6; D unresolved. Specimen: peripheral blood. The CDR3 reads CASSLEVAINSPLHF. CDR3 nucleotides: TGCGCCAGCAGCTTGGAGGTAGCTATAAATTCACCCCTCCACTTT.